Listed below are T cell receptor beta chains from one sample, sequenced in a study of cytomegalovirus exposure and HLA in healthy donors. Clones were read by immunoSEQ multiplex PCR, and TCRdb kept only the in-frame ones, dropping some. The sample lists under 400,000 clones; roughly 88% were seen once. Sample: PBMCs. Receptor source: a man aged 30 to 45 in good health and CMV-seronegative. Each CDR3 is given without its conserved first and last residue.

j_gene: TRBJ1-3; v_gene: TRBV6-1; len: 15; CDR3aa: ASSALPPDRAGNTIY
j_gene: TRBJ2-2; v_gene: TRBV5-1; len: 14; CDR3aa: ASSLSGTENTGELF
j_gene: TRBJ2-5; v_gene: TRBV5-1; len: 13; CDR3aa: ASSLGFLVRETQY
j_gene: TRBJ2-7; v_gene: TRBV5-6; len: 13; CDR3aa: ASSLGLAGSYEQY
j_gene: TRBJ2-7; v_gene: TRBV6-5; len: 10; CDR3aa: ASSRDRYEQY
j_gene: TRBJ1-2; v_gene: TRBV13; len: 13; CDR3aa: ASSLLQGTNYGYT
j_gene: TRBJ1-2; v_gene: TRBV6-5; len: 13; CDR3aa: ASSYLSGLGYGYT
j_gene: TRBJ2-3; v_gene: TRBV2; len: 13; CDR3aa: ASSGRGGTTDTQY
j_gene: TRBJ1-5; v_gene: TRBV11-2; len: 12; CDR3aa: ASSPQGTNQPQH
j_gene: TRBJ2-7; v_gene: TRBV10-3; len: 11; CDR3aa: AISEAGPHEQY
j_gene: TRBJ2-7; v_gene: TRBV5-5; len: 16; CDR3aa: ASSLAWPPRQRSYEQY
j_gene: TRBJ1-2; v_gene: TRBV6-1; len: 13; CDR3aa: ASSEYRRAANGYT
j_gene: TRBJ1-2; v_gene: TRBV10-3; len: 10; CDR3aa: AISALGQPNT
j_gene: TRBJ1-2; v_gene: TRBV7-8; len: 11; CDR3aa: ASSLGTDYGYT
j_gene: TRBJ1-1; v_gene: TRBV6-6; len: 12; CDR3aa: ASRRPGMNTEAF